This passage covers 15 T cell receptor beta chains from one sample sequenced in a study of blood T cell repertoires in COVID-19. Profiling relied on immunoSEQ multiplex PCR, and the TCRdb table lists in-frame clones only, not all of them. The sample carries some 250,000 clones, roughly 86% recorded once. Source material: peripheral blood. The receptor source for this set is a woman younger than 45 who had recovered from COVID-19.

This clone appeared a single time. V gene TRBV4-3 combines with J gene TRBJ2-1, with TRBD1 identical over 10 bases. Germline trimming cut 0 bases from V and 3 bases from J; bases unmatched to any gene: 8. Germline V CDR1 and CDR2: LGHNA, YSLEER. CDR3 length: 18 residues. The CDR3 coding sequence is TGCGCCAGCAGCCAAGATTGGGACAGGGGCACCAACTACAATGAGCAGTTCTTC. This gives the protein CASSQDWDRGTNYNEQFF.

This clone was recorded a few times. V and J are TRBV7-2 and TRBJ2-1, with TRBD2 matching 10 bases. Germline loops: CDR1 SGHTA, CDR2 FQGNSA. This CDR3 contains 14 residues. V trimming: 6 bases; J trimming: 5 bases; junction bases outside the gene matches: 4. The CDR3 region is CASRAGGTHNEQFF. CDR3 in DNA: TGTGCCAGCAGAGCGGGAGGGACTCACAATGAGCAGTTCTTC.

The V call is TRBV20-1, the J call TRBJ2-5, with a tentative D call TRBD1 (5 bases). This CDR3 has 13 amino acids. V was pared by 3 bases and J by 1 base, with 9 bases between. CDR1 is DFQATT and CDR2 is SNEGSKA in the germline V gene (reference sequence). DNA of the CDR3: TGCAGTGCTAGTCAGGGTCGCCAAGAGACCCAGTACTTC. The encoded protein is CSASQGRQETQYF.

The chain combines TRBV2 with TRBJ1-2; D is perhaps TRBD1 (5 bases). The V gene's germline CDR1 is SNHLY and CDR2 FYNNEI. V gave up 6 bases and J gave up 7 bases, with 15 bases separating them. This CDR3 contains 13 residues. DNA for the CDR3: TGTGCCAGCAGAGGGGAAGGGGATGGTGGCTACACCTTC. It specifies CASRGEGDGGYTF.

The CDR3 here is CASSLVGGASTGELFF. The CDR3, as DNA: TGTGCCAGCAGCTTAGTCGGGGGGGCCAGCACCGGGGAGCTGTTTTTT. The rearrangement links TRBV7-2 to TRBJ2-2, with 8 nucleotides matching TRBD2. This CDR3 is 16 amino acids long. The germline CDR1 and CDR2 sequences are SGHTA and FQGNSA. After removal of 1 base from V and 4 bases from J, the junction contained 5 bases not matched to a gene.

This chain joins TRBV19 and TRBJ1-5; D not resolved. Trimming took off 1 base at V and 0 bases at J, with 7 bases between the two ends. This CDR3 has 15 residues. Germline CDR1 is LNHDA and CDR2 is SQIVND (reference sequence). Here the CDR3 reads CASSIADNSNQPQHF. CDR3 DNA: TGTGCCAGTAGTATAGCCGACAATAGCAATCAGCCCCAGCATTTT.

This clone was seen a few times. The chain uses TRBV12-3 or TRBV12-4 and TRBJ1-2, with D possibly being TRBD1 (5 bases). This CDR3 has 12 amino acids. Trimming cost V 5 bases and J 4 bases, with 8 bases left between them. The CDR3 DNA sequence: TGTGCCAGCAGTGGGGCCGGCTATGGCTACACCTTC. This sequence encodes CASSGAGYGYTF.

The chain uses TRBV20-1 and TRBJ2-1, with a possible D match to TRBD2 (5 bases). The ends were cut back, 6 bases at V and 9 bases at J, with 12 bases in the middle. Germline CDR1 is DFQATT and CDR2 is SNEGSKA (reference sequence). This CDR3 has 11 residues. CDR3 in DNA: TGCAGTGCGCCCCGGGGTGGTGAGCAGTTCTTC. Its protein is CSAPRGGEQFF.

The chain combines TRBV7-5 with TRBJ1-1; the DNA was not compared with TRBD1, the D call given in the table. TRBV7-5 is designated a pseudogene. CDR3 length: 17 residues. CDR3 loop: CARSSPDGTAENTEAFF. CDR3 coding DNA: TGTGCCAGAAGCTCACCTGACGGGACAGCTGAGAACACTGAAGCTTTCTTT.

The J gene is TRBJ2-1, the V gene TRBV6-5; 11 bases align to TRBD1. Germline trimming cut 0 bases from V and 9 bases from J; bases unmatched to any gene: 4. CDR1 is MNHEY, CDR2 SVGAGI, per germline. CDR3 size: 15 residues. The CDR3 is CASSYSWTGGGEQFF. The CDR3 DNA follows: TGTGCCAGCAGTTACTCTTGGACAGGGGGCGGTGAGCAGTTCTTC.

The chain couples TRBV2 to TRBJ1-1; tentatively, D is TRBD1 (6 bases). V gave up 7 bases and J gave up 5 bases, with 17 bases separating them. The germline V gene encodes CDR1 SNHLY and CDR2 FYNNEI. This CDR3 is built from 14 residues. The CDR3 nucleotides are TGTGCCAGCACTCAACAGGGTGTGCGGACTGAAGCTTTCTTT. Protein: CASTQQGVRTEAFF.

The chain has TRBV4-3 and TRBJ1-4, with 8 positions matching TRBD1. CDR3 size: 13 residues. In germline, CDR1 is LGHNA, CDR2 YSLEER. After removal of 1 base from V and 10 bases from J, the junction contained 2 bases not matched to a gene. The CDR3 DNA follows: TGCGCCAGCAGCCAAGGGACAGGGTCAAAACTGTTTTTT. It translates to CASSQGTGSKLFF.

V usage is TRBV4-1 and J usage is TRBJ1-1; 7 bases match TRBD1. Germline V gene lookup returns CDR1 MGHRA and CDR2 YSYEKL. The CDR3 consists of 16 residues. V dropped 4 bases and J dropped 3; count of bases not matched to a gene: 11. CDR3 coding DNA: TGCGCCAGCAGCCCCAAAAATCCCAGGGGGGACACTGAAGCTTTCTTT. Translating it yields CASSPKNPRGDTEAFF.

J is TRBJ2-2 and V is TRBV2, with 9 bases fitting TRBD2. The V gene end was trimmed by 8 bases and the J gene end by 3 bases; junction bases not matched to a gene: 1. Germline CDR1 reads SNHLY; CDR2 reads FYNNEI. The CDR3 is made up of 13 amino acids. CDR3: CASQRGDTGELFF. The CDR3 bases are TGTGCCAGCCAGCGGGGGGACACCGGGGAGCTGTTTTTT.

The chain has TRBV7-2 and TRBJ1-6; 8 positions match TRBD1. CDR1 is SGHTA and CDR2 is FQGNSA in the germline V gene. Germline trimming cut 3 bases from V and 7 bases from J; bases unmatched to any gene: 2. There are 14 residues in the CDR3. The CDR3 DNA sequence: TGTGCCAGCAGCTTTCAGGGGGCGAATTCACCCCTCCACTTT. Protein: CASSFQGANSPLHF.